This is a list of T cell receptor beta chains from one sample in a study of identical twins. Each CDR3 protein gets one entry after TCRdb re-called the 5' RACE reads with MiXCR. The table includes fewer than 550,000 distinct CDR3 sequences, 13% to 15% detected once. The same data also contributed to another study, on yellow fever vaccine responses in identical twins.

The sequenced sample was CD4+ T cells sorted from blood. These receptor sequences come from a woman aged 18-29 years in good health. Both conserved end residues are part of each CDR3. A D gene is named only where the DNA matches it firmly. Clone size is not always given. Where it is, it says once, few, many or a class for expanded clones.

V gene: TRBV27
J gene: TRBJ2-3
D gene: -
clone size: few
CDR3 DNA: TGTGCCAGCAGCCCCCCCGCGCAGGGTCTTGCAGCTAGCGATACGCAGTATTTT
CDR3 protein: CASSPPAQGLAASDTQYF

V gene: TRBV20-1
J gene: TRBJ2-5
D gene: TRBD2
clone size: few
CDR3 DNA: TGCAGTGCTACCCTCACTAGCGGGAGAGTTCAAGAGACCCAGTACTTC
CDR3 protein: CSATLTSGRVQETQYF

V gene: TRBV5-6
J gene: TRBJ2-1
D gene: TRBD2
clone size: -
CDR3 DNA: TGTGCCAGCAGCTTGGAGACTAGCGGGAGTATCTACAATGAGCAGTTCTTC
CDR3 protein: CASSLETSGSIYNEQFF

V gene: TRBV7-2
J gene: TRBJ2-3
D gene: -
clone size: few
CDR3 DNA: TGTGCCAGCAGCTTAGTAAGTGGCCCGACCCGCACAGATACGCAGTATTTT
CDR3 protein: CASSLVSGPTRTDTQYF

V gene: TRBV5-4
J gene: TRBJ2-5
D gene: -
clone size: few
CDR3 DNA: TGTGCCAGCAGCTTGGCTTCTCGGTCCCTAGCCGGAGAGACCCAGTACTTC
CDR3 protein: CASSLASRSLAGETQYF

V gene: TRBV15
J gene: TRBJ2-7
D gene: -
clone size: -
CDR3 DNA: TGTGCCACCAGCAGAGATCGTGGGGGGTCGTACGAGCAGTACTTC
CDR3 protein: CATSRDRGGSYEQYF

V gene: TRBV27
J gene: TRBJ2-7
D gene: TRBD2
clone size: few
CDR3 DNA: TGTGCCAGCAGTTTAATTGGCGGGAGTCCCGAGCAGTACTTC
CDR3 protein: CASSLIGGSPEQYF

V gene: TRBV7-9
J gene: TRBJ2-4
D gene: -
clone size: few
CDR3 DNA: TGTGCCAGCAGCTTCGTTTCGACCCTAGCCAAAAACATTCAGTACTTC
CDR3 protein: CASSFVSTLAKNIQYF

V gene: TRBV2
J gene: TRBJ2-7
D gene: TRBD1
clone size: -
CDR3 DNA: TGTACCAGCAGTGTGGCGAGACAGGGAGCCCCCGCCTACGAGCAGTACTTC
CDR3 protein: CTSSVARQGAPAYEQYF

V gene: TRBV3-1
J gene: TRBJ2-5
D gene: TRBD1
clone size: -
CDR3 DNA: TGTGCCAGCAGCAGTAAGACGGACAGGGAAGAGACCCAGTACTTC
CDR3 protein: CASSSKTDREETQYF

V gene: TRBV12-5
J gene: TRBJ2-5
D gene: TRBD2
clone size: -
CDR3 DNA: TGTGCTAGTGGTTCAGGACTAGCGGGGCAAGAGACCCAGTACTTC
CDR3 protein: CASGSGLAGQETQYF

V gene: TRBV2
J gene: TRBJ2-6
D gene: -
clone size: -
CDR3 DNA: TGTGCCAGCAGTACTCGGTCGGGGCCAGGGGCCAACGTCCTGACTTTC
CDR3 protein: CASSTRSGPGANVLTF

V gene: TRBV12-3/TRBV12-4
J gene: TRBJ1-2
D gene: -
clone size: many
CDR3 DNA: TGTGCCAGCAGTTTTCGTAGGGAGGTCTATGGCTACACCTTC
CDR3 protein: CASSFRREVYGYTF

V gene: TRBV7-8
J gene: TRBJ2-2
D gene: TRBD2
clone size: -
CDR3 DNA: TGTGCCAGCAACCCCCGCGGGAGTGTCACCGGGGAGCTGTTTTTT
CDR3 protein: CASNPRGSVTGELFF

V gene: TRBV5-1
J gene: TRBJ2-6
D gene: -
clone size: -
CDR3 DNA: TGCGCCAGCAGCTTGGACCCCTCTGGGGCCAACGTCCTGACTTTC
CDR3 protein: CASSLDPSGANVLTF

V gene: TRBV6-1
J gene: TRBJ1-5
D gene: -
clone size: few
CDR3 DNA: TGTGCCAGCAGTCAAGGACGAGATAGCAATCAGCCCCAGCATTTT
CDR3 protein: CASSQGRDSNQPQHF

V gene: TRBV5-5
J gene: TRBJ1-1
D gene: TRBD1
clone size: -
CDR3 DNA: TGTGCCAGCAGCGTCGGACCGGGACAGGGGAACACTGAAGCTTTCTTT
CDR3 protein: CASSVGPGQGNTEAFF

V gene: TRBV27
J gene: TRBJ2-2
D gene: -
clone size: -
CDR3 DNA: TGTGCCAGCAGTAATGAACTAGGGGGGACCGGGGAGCTGTTTTTT
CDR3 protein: CASSNELGGTGELFF

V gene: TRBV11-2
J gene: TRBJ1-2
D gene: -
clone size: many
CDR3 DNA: TGTGCCAGCAGCTTAGATCAGGGGTACTATGGCTACACCTTC
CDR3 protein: CASSLDQGYYGYTF

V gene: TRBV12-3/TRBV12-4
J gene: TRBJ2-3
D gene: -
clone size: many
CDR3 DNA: TGTGCCAGCAGGCCCGGCAGGGCGTACGGCACAGATACGCAGTATTTT
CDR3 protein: CASRPGRAYGTDTQYF

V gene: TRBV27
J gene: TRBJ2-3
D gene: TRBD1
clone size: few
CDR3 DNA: TGTGCCAGCAGGAATGGGGCAGGGGGCGCAGATACGCAGTATTTT
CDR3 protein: CASRNGAGGADTQYF

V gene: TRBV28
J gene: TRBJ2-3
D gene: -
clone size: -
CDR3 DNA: TGTGCCAGCGGGGCCGTAGGAGATACGCAGTATTTT
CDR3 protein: CASGAVGDTQYF

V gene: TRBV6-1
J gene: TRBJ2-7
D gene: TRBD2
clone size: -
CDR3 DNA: TGTGCCAGCAGTGAAAGACCGTTAGCGGGGACGCGGGACGAGCAGTACTTC
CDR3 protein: CASSERPLAGTRDEQYF

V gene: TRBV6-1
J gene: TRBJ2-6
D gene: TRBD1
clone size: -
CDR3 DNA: TGTGCCAGTGGGTTAGGGGGCGCAAGTTCTGGGGCCAACGTCCTGACTTTC
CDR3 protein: CASGLGGASSGANVLTF

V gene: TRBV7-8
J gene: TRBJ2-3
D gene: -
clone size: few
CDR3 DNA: TGTGCCAGCAGCCACGAGGGACTTCTTAAACATACGCAGTATTTT
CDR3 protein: CASSHEGLLKHTQYF

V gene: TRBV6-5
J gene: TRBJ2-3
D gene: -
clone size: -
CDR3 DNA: TGTGCCAGCAGTTACTTTCCGGTCAACACAGATACGCAGTATTTT
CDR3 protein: CASSYFPVNTDTQYF

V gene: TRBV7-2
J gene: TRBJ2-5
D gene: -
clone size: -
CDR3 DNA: TGTGCCAGCAGCGGCAGGGGACTACAAGAGACCCAGTACTTC
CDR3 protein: CASSGRGLQETQYF

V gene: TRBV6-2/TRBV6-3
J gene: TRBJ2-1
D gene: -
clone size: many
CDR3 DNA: TGTGCCACCCAATTGTCGGCGGCGAGGGATGAGCAGTTCTTC
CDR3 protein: CATQLSAARDEQFF

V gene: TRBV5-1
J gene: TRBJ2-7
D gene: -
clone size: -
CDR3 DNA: TGCGCCAGCAGCTTGGGTAGGAGGGACTACGAGCAGTACTTC
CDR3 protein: CASSLGRRDYEQYF

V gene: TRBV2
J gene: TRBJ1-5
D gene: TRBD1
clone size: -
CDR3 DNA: TGTGCCAGCAGTGGACAGGGGATCGGCAATCAGCCCCAGCATTTT
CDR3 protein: CASSGQGIGNQPQHF

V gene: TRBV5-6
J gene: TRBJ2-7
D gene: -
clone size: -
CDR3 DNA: TGTGCCAGCAGCCCCACCAGGGATCGGCGCGACGAGCAGTACTTC
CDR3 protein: CASSPTRDRRDEQYF

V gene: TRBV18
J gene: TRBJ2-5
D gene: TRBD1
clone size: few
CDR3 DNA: TGTGCCAGCTCACCAGGGACAGAAAGAGAGACCCAGTACTTC
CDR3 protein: CASSPGTERETQYF

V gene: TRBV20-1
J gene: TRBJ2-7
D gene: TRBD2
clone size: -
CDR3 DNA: TGCAGTGCTAGAGGGGTAGCGGGGGGGATGGCCTACGAGCAGTACTTC
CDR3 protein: CSARGVAGGMAYEQYF

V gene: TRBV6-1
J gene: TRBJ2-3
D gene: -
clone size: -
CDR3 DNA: TGTGCCAGCAGTCGGGACCTTACTGATAGCACAGATACGCAGTATTTT
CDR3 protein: CASSRDLTDSTDTQYF

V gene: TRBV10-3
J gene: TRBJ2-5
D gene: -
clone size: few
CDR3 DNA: TGTGCCATCAATGGTGGACAATCGGAGACCCAGTACTTC
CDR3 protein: CAINGGQSETQYF

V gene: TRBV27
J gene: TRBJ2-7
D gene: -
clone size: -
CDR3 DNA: TGTGCCAGCAGTTCGTTTAACGAGCAGTACTTC
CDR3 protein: CASSSFNEQYF

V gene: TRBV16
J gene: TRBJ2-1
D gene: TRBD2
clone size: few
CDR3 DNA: TGTGCCAGCAGCCAATTTAGTAGCGGGGAACAGTTCTTC
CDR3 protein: CASSQFSSGEQFF

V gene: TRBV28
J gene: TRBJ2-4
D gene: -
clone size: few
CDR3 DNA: TGTGCCAGCAGTTCCCCAAACGGGGACATTCAGTACTTC
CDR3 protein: CASSSPNGDIQYF

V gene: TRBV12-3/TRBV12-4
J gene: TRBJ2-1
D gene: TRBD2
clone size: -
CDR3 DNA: TGTGCCAGCTGTTTAGATCCGGGACTAGCGGGAGCGGGTTACAATGAGCAGTTCTTC
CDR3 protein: CASCLDPGLAGAGYNEQFF

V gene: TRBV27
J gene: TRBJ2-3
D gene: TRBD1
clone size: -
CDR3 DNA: TGTGCCAGCAGTTCCGGGACAGGGACGGCACGCGCGGGATTCGAGCAGCGGGATACGCAGTATTTT
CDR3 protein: CASSSGTGTARAGFEQRDTQYF

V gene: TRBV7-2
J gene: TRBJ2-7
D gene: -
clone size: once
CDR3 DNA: TGTGCCAGCAGATTGGGAGGGGGCTCCTACGAGCAGTACTTC
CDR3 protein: CASRLGGGSYEQYF

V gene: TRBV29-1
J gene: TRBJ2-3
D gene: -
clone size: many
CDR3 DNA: TGCAGCGTTGAACTCCGGGGGAGCACAGATACGCAGTATTTT
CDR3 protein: CSVELRGSTDTQYF

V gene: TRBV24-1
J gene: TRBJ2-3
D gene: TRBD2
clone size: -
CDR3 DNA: TGTGCCACCAGTGTACGGGGGGGCCGCACAGATACGCAGTATTTT
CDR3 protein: CATSVRGGRTDTQYF

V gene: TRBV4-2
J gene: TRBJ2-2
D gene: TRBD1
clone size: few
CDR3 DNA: TGTGCCAGCAGCCAAGTCCAGGGGGCGAGCACCGGGGAGCTGTTTTTT
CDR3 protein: CASSQVQGASTGELFF

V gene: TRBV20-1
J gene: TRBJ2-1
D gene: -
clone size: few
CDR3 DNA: TGCAGTGCTAGACCTATTGAGCAGTTCTTC
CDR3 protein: CSARPIEQFF

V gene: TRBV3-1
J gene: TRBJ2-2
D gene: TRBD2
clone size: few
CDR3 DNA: TGTGCCAGCAGCCAGGGACTAGCGGGAGGATACACCGGGGAGCTGTTTTTT
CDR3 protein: CASSQGLAGGYTGELFF

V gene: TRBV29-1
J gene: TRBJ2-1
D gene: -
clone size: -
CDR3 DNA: TGCAGCGTTGAAGAAGATGAGCAGTTCTTC
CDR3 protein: CSVEEDEQFF

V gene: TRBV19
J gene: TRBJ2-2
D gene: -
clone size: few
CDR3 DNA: TGTGCCAGTAGTAAGGGAACGAACACCGGGGAGCTGTTTTTT
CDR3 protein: CASSKGTNTGELFF

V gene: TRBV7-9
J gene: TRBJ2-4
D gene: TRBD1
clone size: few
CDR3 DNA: TGTGCCAGCAGCCCTCCAGGGGGCATTCAGTACTTC
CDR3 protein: CASSPPGGIQYF

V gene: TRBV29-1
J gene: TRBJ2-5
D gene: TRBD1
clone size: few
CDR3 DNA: TGCAGCGTTGAAGCCACAGGGGGCTCGGAGACCCAGTACTTC
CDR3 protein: CSVEATGGSETQYF